A selection of T cell receptor beta chains follows, all from one sample in a study of breast tumors, draining lymph nodes, adjacent tissues. In TCRdb, the multiplex PCR reads were re-called with MiXCR into one record per CDR3 protein. There are some 230,000 distinct CDR3 sequences in the sample; less than 40% occur only once, and approximately 3.7% lies in the top ten. Sequenced input: axillary lymph node tissue. The receptors come from a female donor with breast cancer. Some clones in this sample may be carry-over from other donors' samples. Both conserved end residues are part of each CDR3. The order of the fields is J gene, clone size, V gene, CDR3 length, D gene, CDR3 DNA, CDR3 protein. A D gene is named only where the DNA matches it firmly. Part of the rows lack a size; the others show once, few, many or a class for expanded clones.

TRBJ2-2 many TRBV24-1 13 NA TGTGCCACCAAACAAGGGAGGACCGGGGAGCTGTTTTTT CATKQGRTGELFF
TRBJ2-1 many TRBV7-9 15 TRBD2 TGTGCCAGCAGCTTAGGTAGCGGGAGGGCCAAGGAGCAGTTCTTC CASSLGSGRAKEQFF
TRBJ1-3 many TRBV19 15 NA TGTGCCAGTAGTACTATGGGGGGGTATGGAAACACCATATATTTT CASSTMGGYGNTIYF
TRBJ2-5 many TRBV19 14 NA TGTGCCAGTAGTAGAGGAGGAGCAGTAGAGACCCAGTACTTC CASSRGGAVETQYF
TRBJ2-1 many TRBV9 17 TRBD2 TGTGCCAGCAGCGTAGTCCCCGGACTAGCGGGTTACAATGAGCAGTTCTTC CASSVVPGLAGYNEQFF
TRBJ2-3 NA TRBV20-1 19 NA TGCAGTGCTACCCTGGGGGGGTCCGCAAGGACAGCTAGCACAGATACGCAGTATTTT CSATLGGSARTASTDTQYF
TRBJ1-2 NA TRBV12-3/TRBV12-4 14 TRBD1 TGTGCCAGCAGTTTAGGGGACAGGAGTTATGGCTACACCTTC CASSLGDRSYGYTF
TRBJ2-1 few TRBV11-1 20 TRBD2 TGTGCCAGCAGCTACCTTAGGGGGGCTAGCGGGAGTCTTCGATTCGATGAGCAGTTCTTC CASSYLRGASGSLRFDEQFF
TRBJ1-4 NA TRBV20-1 16 TRBD1 TGCAGTGCAGAACTAGCGGGGACAGGGAGGGCTGAAAAACTGTTTTTT CSAELAGTGRAEKLFF
TRBJ2-5 NA TRBV6-6 16 NA TGTGCCAGCAGTTACTCGAGGACAGACCACCAAGAGACCCAGTACTTC CASSYSRTDHQETQYF
TRBJ1-2 many TRBV7-9 15 TRBD1 TGTGCCAGCAGCCCTGGACAGGGCGGGGATTATGGCTACCCCTTC CASSPGQGGDYGYPF
TRBJ2-2 NA TRBV20-1 16 TRBD2 TGCAGTGCGGGCCCTGGACTAGCGACGACCACCGGGGAGCTGTTTTTT CSAGPGLATTTGELFF
TRBJ2-5 NA TRBV27 14 NA TGTGCCAGCATACCATTAGGGGGAGAAGAGACCCAGTACTTC CASIPLGGEETQYF
TRBJ1-2 many TRBV6-6 15 NA TGTGCCAGCAGTTACTCGCCCGACAGAGCTTATGGCTACACCTTC CASSYSPDRAYGYTF
TRBJ2-7 many TRBV20-1 13 TRBD2 TGCAGTGCTCTACTAGCGGGAATCTACGAGCAGTACTTC CSALLAGIYEQYF
TRBJ2-1 many TRBV2 18 TRBD2 TGTGCCAGCAGTGAAAGGGGGACTAGCGGGAACTCCTACAATGAGCAGTTCTTC CASSERGTSGNSYNEQFF
TRBJ1-3 many TRBV11-2 15 NA TGTGCCAGCAGCTTAACAGATTCTGCTGGAAACACCATATATTTT CASSLTDSAGNTIYF
TRBJ2-7 many TRBV11-2 14 TRBD2 TGTGCCAGCTCCCGTGCTAGCGGTTCCTACGAGCAGTACTTC CASSRASGSYEQYF
TRBJ1-2 many TRBV11-2 13 NA TGTGCCAGCAGTTCAACCCCAGGGTCGGGCTACACCTTC CASSSTPGSGYTF
TRBJ2-3 many TRBV4-1 21 TRBD2 TGCGCCAGCAGCCAAGATCCACCGGGACTAGCGGGAGTGGACCCCACAGATACGCAGTATTTT CASSQDPPGLAGVDPTDTQYF
TRBJ2-7 many TRBV20-1 17 TRBD2 TGCAGTGCTAGAGAGATGGGGAGCGGGAGTGGGCCCTACGAGCAGTACTTC CSAREMGSGSGPYEQYF
TRBJ2-7 many TRBV15 14 NA TGTGCCACCAGCAGATCGGCCCGCCAGGGGATGCAGTACTTC CATSRSARQGMQYF